The 32 T cell receptor beta chains listed next were all sequenced from one sample in a study of cytomegalovirus exposure and HLA in healthy donors. The study ran its PCR with 60 Vbeta and 13 Jbeta primers. Some clones are missing from TCRdb's copy, which holds only in-frame ones; the method was immunoSEQ multiplex PCR. The table shows around 210,000 clones, with under 85% occurring only once. The specimen sequenced was PBMCs. The receptors originated from a man in his fifties or sixties in good health and CMV-seronegative.

The V and J genes are TRBV19 and TRBJ2-1; 9 nucleotides match TRBD2. The CDR3 length is 16 residues. With 4 bases clipped from V and 5 bases from J, the junction kept 9 bases outside the gene matches. Looked up from germline, CDR1 is LNHDA and CDR2 is SQIVND (reference sequence). The CDR3: CASSNQREVTHNEQFF. The CDR3 region has the DNA TGTGCCAGTAGTAACCAGCGGGAGGTAACGCACAATGAGCAGTTCTTC.

This chain links TRBV28 with TRBJ2-2; perhaps TRBD1 as D (6 bases). The CDR3 has 16 amino acids. CDR1 is MDHEN, CDR2 SYDVKM, per germline. Trimming took off 4 bases at V and 7 bases at J, with 19 bases between the two ends. In nucleotides, the CDR3 is TGTGCCAGCAGTTCGTCAGGGGAAGGATACTACGGGGAGCTGTTTTTT. Its protein is CASSSSGEGYYGELFF.

The J gene is TRBJ1-1, the V gene TRBV18; D uncertain. Trimming shortened V by 2 bases and J by 0 bases, and 4 bases separated the two germline ends. CDR1 and CDR2 (germline): KGHSH, LQKENI. The CDR3 loop spans 13 amino acids. The CDR3 here is CASSPTVNTEAFF. The CDR3 DNA reads as TGTGCCAGCTCACCAACGGTGAACACTGAAGCTTTCTTT.

This sequence joins TRBV27 and TRBJ1-6, with TRBD1 matching over 9 bases. The CDR3 sequence is 13 residues long. J gave up 9 bases and V 5 bases, and 2 bases lay outside the gene matches. Germline-derived CDR1 and CDR2 are MNHEY and SMNVEV (reference sequence). The CDR3 loop reads CASSRQGGSPLHF. The CDR3, as DNA: TGTGCCAGCAGTCGACAGGGGGGTTCACCCCTCCACTTT.

This chain uses TRBV11-2 with TRBJ2-1; possible D gene TRBD1, 6 bases. V lost 3 bases, J lost 4 bases, and 16 bases lay in between. The germline gives CDR1 SGHAT, CDR2 FQNNGV. This CDR3 has 16 residues. The CDR3 loop is CASSLNRDTEYNEQFF. DNA of the CDR3: TGTGCCAGCAGCTTGAACCGGGACACCGAGTACAATGAGCAGTTCTTC.

About this clone: This specimen includes other DNA sequences encoding the same CDR3. The V and J genes are TRBV9 and TRBJ2-7; D unclear. Germline CDR1 reads SGDLS; CDR2 reads YYNGEE. The V end lost 0 bases, the J end lost 2 bases, and 9 bases lay between the germline ends. The CDR3 sequence is 14 residues long. The CDR3 DNA sequence: TGTGCCAGCAGCGTAGGCGGCAGCACCTACGAGCAGTACTTC. Residues: CASSVGGSTYEQYF.

The chain carries TRBV7-9 and TRBJ2-7; possible D gene TRBD1, 6 bases. From germline, CDR1 is SEHNR and CDR2 FQNEAQ (reference sequence). CDR3 length equals 18 residues. V was clipped by 3 bases and J by 4 bases, with 25 bases between them. The chain's CDR3 is CASSFYPLVGRGKYEQYF. The CDR3 DNA follows: TGTGCCAGCAGCTTCTATCCCCTAGTGGGCAGGGGAAAGTACGAGCAGTACTTC.

The rearrangement joins TRBV4-1 to TRBJ2-7; the match to TRBD2 covers 13 bases. This CDR3 has 16 amino acids. Germline CDR1 and CDR2: MGHRA and YSYEKL. The ends lost 6 bases at V and 7 bases at J; junction bases unmatched: 12. This CDR3 is CASSRTLAGGPGEQYF. Written as DNA, the CDR3 is TGCGCCAGCAGTAGGACACTAGCGGGAGGGCCTGGGGAGCAGTACTTC.

This chain links TRBV10-1 with TRBJ2-7, with 12 nucleotides matching TRBD2. This CDR3 region has 18 residues. The junction had 8 bases not matched to a gene; V was cut back by 0 bases and J by 2 bases. CDR1 and CDR2 from the germline V gene are WNHNN and SYGVQD (reference sequence). In nucleotides, the CDR3 is TGCGCCAGCAGTGAGTCGTGGACTAGCGGGAACACTACCTACGAGCAGTACTTC. It yields the protein CASSESWTSGNTTYEQYF.

The chain joins TRBV7-3 to TRBJ2-5; TRBD2 agrees at 7 bases. Germline loops: CDR1 SGHTA, CDR2 FQGTGA. The trim removed 6 bases at V and 1 base at J, leaving 8 bases unmatched. This CDR3 comprises 15 residues. The CDR3 protein is CASRAGRNSQETQYF. Written as DNA, the CDR3 is TGTGCCAGCAGAGCGGGACGGAACTCCCAAGAGACCCAGTACTTC.

This chain connects TRBV9 to TRBJ2-1, with a weak D call TRBD1 (6 bases). The CDR3 totals 18 residues. V was shortened by 2 bases and J by 6 bases, with 24 bases between the two germline ends. The germline V gene encodes CDR1 SGDLS and CDR2 YYNGEE. CDR3 residues: CASSVSFQGTVRGNEQFF. The CDR3 DNA follows: TGTGCCAGCAGCGTCTCGTTTCAGGGGACCGTTAGGGGCAATGAGCAGTTCTTC. The full variable domain, completed using reference TRBV9 and TRBJ2-1, is DSGVTQTPKHLITATGQRVTLRCSPRSGDLSVYWYQQSLDQGLQFLIQYYNGEERAKGNILERFSAQQFPDLHSELNLSSLELGDSALYFCASSVSFQGTVRGNEQFFGPGTRLTVL.

The chain is built from TRBV27 and TRBJ2-1; D might be TRBD2 (7 bases). This CDR3 is 16 amino acids long. The germline CDR1 and CDR2 sequences are MNHEY and SMNVEV (reference sequence). V lost 7 bases and J lost 0, with 16 bases in between. The CDR3 DNA sequence: TGTGCCAGCAATCGGCACGGGGGGCCCTCCTACAATGAGCAGTTCTTC. Protein product: CASNRHGGPSYNEQFF.

This clone was seen a few times. The chain employs TRBV5-4 and TRBJ1-2; 10 bases fit TRBD1. The CDR3 consists of 19 residues. V lost 4 bases to trimming and J lost 1 base; unmatched junction nucleotides: 16. CDR1 is SGHNT and CDR2 is YYREEE in the germline V gene (reference sequence). CDR3 nucleotides: TGTGCCAGCAGCCCCCCAGGACAGGGGGGAGGTGGTCATAACTATGGCTACACCTTC. Its translation: CASSPPGQGGGGHNYGYTF.

The rearrangement uses TRBV10-3 and TRBJ2-5, with 11 bases fitting TRBD2. The CDR3 runs 12 residues. CDR1 is ENHRY, CDR2 SYGVKD, per germline. CDR3: CGSGRDGETQYF. CDR3 sequence (DNA): TGTGGTAGCGGGAGGGACGGAGAGACCCAGTACTTC.

The V and J genes are TRBV5-5 and TRBJ2-1; 8 nucleotides match TRBD1. V lost 4 bases and J lost 2; bases outside the gene matches: 5. The length of the CDR3 is 15 residues. Germline CDR1 is SGHKS and CDR2 is YYEKEE (reference sequence). The CDR3 spells CASSPTGVTYNEQFF. The CDR3 DNA sequence: TGTGCCAGCAGCCCGACAGGGGTTACCTACAATGAGCAGTTCTTC. Together with reference TRBV5-5 and TRBJ2-1, the CDR3 gives the full variable domain: DAGVTQSPTHLIKTRGQQVTLRCSPISGHKSVSWYQQVLGQGPQFIFQYYEKEERGRGNFPDRFSARQFPNYSSELNVNALLLGDSALYLCASSPTGVTYNEQFFGPGTRLTVL.

The chain couples TRBV7-9 to TRBJ1-2; TRBD1 might be the D (6 bases). The CDR3 length is 13 residues. The V end lost 1 base, the J end lost 8 bases, and 11 bases lay between the germline ends. Germline-derived CDR1 and CDR2 are SEHNR and FQNEAQ (reference sequence). The CDR3 nucleotides read TGTGCCAGCAGCTTAGGGGGGGGCGCCGGCTACACCTTC. Its protein product is CASSLGGGAGYTF.

This clone was seen a handful of times. The rearrangement links TRBV2 to TRBJ1-2; tentative D call: TRBD1 (6 bases). The germline CDR1 and CDR2 sequences are SNHLY and FYNNEI. This CDR3 contains 12 residues. Trimming left V 5 bases short and J 8 bases short, with 12 bases between. DNA of the CDR3: TGTGCCAGCAGTCCACAGGGACGAGGCTACACCTTC. Translation gives CASSPQGRGYTF.

V is TRBV9 and J is TRBJ2-1; 9 positions match TRBD2. With 0 bases clipped from V and 8 bases from J, the junction kept 9 bases outside the gene matches. In germline, CDR1 is SGDLS, CDR2 YYNGEE. This CDR3 comprises 16 residues. The chain's CDR3 is CASSVAGGRAGDEQFF. Written as DNA, the CDR3 is TGTGCCAGCAGCGTAGCCGGCGGGAGGGCCGGGGATGAGCAGTTCTTC.

The chain employs TRBV27 and TRBJ2-7; D is possibly TRBD1 (6 bases). Trimming removed 0 bases at V and 5 bases at J, with 11 bases between. This CDR3 comprises 14 residues. Germline V gene sequence: CDR1 MNHEY, CDR2 SMNVEV (reference sequence). CDR3 bases: TGTGCCAGCAGTTTATCGGCAGGGGCTAACGAGCAGTACTTC. Amino acid sequence: CASSLSAGANEQYF.

This clone came up once. The J gene is TRBJ2-7, the V gene TRBV19; 8 nucleotides match TRBD1. Germline V CDR1 and CDR2: LNHDA, SQIVND (reference sequence). The CDR3 has 15 amino acids. The ends lost 5 bases at V and 3 bases at J; junction bases unmatched: 9. CDR3 region: CASSRRWTGIYEQYF. The CDR3, as DNA: TGTGCCAGTAGTCGACGATGGACAGGGATCTACGAGCAGTACTTC.

A single count supports this clone. CDR3 coding DNA: TGTGCCAGTAGTAGAGACAGGGGGGAGACCCAGTACTTC. Encoded protein: CASSRDRGETQYF. The genes are TRBV19 and TRBJ2-5; 9 bases agree with TRBD1. There are 13 residues in the CDR3. Unmatched junction bases numbered 2, after V lost 4 bases and J lost 5 bases. The germline gives CDR1 LNHDA, CDR2 SQIVND (reference sequence).

This clone has a single count. The chain joins TRBV27 to TRBJ2-5; TRBD2 matches at 8 bases. This CDR3 contains 12 residues. The V and J ends lost 10 bases and 7 bases, in that order; junction bases with no gene match: 8. Per the germline V gene, CDR1 is MNHEY and CDR2 is SMNVEV (reference sequence). CDR3 amino acids: CATQVAGGTQYF. The CDR3 DNA sequence: TGTGCCACCCAGGTCGCGGGGGGGACCCAGTACTTC.

This rearrangement joins TRBV11-3 to TRBJ2-5; D is perhaps TRBD2 (6 bases). The end of the DNA is better explained by TRBJ2-7, so the J call may be wrong. Germline lookup yields CDR1 SGHNT and CDR2 YENEEA. The CDR3 covers 18 residues. The CDR3 DNA reads as TGTGCCAGCAGCCCGCCCTCCCGACTAGGAGAGGGTCCCTACGAGCAGTACTTC. It specifies CASSPPSRLGEGPYEQYF.

The genes are TRBV7-2 and TRBJ1-5, with D hard to call. This CDR3 has 15 residues. Germline lookup yields CDR1 SGHTA and CDR2 FQGNSA. The V and J ends lost 1 base and 4 bases respectively, with 11 bases between them. The CDR3 sequence: CASSLVPSSNQPQHF. The CDR3 DNA reads TGTGCCAGCAGCTTAGTACCGAGTTCGAATCAGCCCCAGCATTTT.

This sequence joins TRBV9 and TRBJ1-1; a possible D gene is TRBD1 (5 bases). The CDR3 extends over 14 amino acids. Germline loops: CDR1 SGDLS, CDR2 YYNGEE. Trimming pared 2 bases from V and 2 bases from J, leaving 10 bases between. The CDR3 nucleotides are TGTGCCAGCAGCGTCCAAACAGGTAACACTGAAGCTTTCTTT. Translation: CASSVQTGNTEAFF.

This clone has a handful of counts. V is TRBV7-9 and J is TRBJ2-1, with D perhaps TRBD2 (6 bases). Trimming left V 5 bases short and J 8 bases short, with 16 bases between. The CDR3 totals 14 residues. Looked up from germline, CDR1 is SEHNR and CDR2 is FQNEAQ (reference sequence). CDR3 in amino acids: CASSPGVSQDEQFF. In DNA, the CDR3 is TGTGCCAGCAGCCCGGGGGTCTCCCAGGATGAGCAGTTCTTC.

This clone has just a few counts. V is TRBV6-6 and J is TRBJ1-1; 7 bases agree with TRBD1. The ends lost 4 bases at V and 6 bases at J; junction bases unmatched: 14. The CDR3 is 16 amino acids. Germline CDR1 reads MNHNY; CDR2 reads SVGAGI (reference sequence). Here the CDR3 reads CASSSTGVDYFSEAFF. Here the CDR3 DNA reads TGTGCCAGCAGTTCTACAGGGGTTGACTATTTCTCTGAAGCTTTCTTT.

This clone was seen only a few times. This rearrangement joins TRBV7-3 to TRBJ1-5; D is ambiguous. The length of the CDR3 is 17 residues. The germline gives CDR1 SGHTA, CDR2 FQGTGA. V lost 5 bases, J lost 2 bases, and 19 bases lay in between. Written as DNA, the CDR3 is TGTGCCAGCAGCCGACGCGAAGGGTCGGAGGGCAATCAGCCCCAGCATTTT. The encoded protein is CASSRREGSEGNQPQHF.

This clone was seen a few times. The chain uses TRBV11-1 and TRBJ2-7, with 8 positions matching TRBD1. The CDR3 covers 12 residues. Looked up from germline, CDR1 is SGHAT and CDR2 is FQDESV (reference sequence). Losses at the gene ends were 5 bases for V and 5 bases for J; bases not matched to a gene: 2. The CDR3 reads CASSPDRDEQYF. DNA of the CDR3: TGTGCCAGCAGCCCGGACAGGGACGAGCAGTACTTC.

The CDR3, as DNA: TGTGCCAGCTCACCACCGTCCGGGTACAATGAGCAGTTCTTC. It is translated as CASSPPSGYNEQFF. The V call is TRBV18, the J call TRBJ2-1, with D unresolved. Trimming took off 0 bases at V and 4 bases at J, with 7 bases between the two ends. Looked up from germline, CDR1 is KGHSH and CDR2 is LQKENI. This CDR3 spans 14 amino acids. The variable domain in full, with the rest retrieved from reference TRBV18 and TRBJ2-1, is NAGVMQNPRHLVRRRGQEARLRCSPMKGHSHVYWYRQLPEEGLKFMVYLQKENIIDESGMPKERFSAEFPKEGPSILRIQQVVRGDSAAYFCASSPPSGYNEQFFGPGTRLTVL.

The gene calls are TRBV6-4 and TRBJ2-2; the match to TRBD1 covers 7 bases. The germline CDR1 and CDR2 sequences are MRHNA and SNTAGT. The V gene end was trimmed by 5 bases and the J gene end by 7 bases; junction bases not matched to a gene: 13. There are 16 residues in the CDR3. DNA of the CDR3: TGTGCCAGCAGTTTCTACCCGACAGGGCCGGGCGGGGAGCTGTTTTTT. Protein: CASSFYPTGPGGELFF.

This chain uses TRBV28 with TRBJ2-3, with D uncertain. The CDR3 covers 13 residues. Germline-derived CDR1 and CDR2 are MDHEN and SYDVKM. The V end was cut by 3 bases, the J end by 6 bases, with 10 bases between. The CDR3 protein is CASSFAQADTQYF. CDR3 coding DNA: TGTGCCAGCAGTTTCGCTCAGGCTGATACGCAGTATTTT.